This T cell receptor beta chain emerged from a study of blood T cell repertoires in COVID-19. Study summary: Sample material is recorded as cDNA or gDNA derived from T cells, B-cell-depleted T cells, or PBMCs.

Participants had their cohort set by participant-reported clinical history. Per the germline V gene, CDR1 is LNHDA and CDR2 is SQIVND (reference sequence). The V end lost 1 base, the J end lost 4 bases, and 8 bases lay between the germline ends. The CDR3 is 14 amino acids. Original processing notes: Estimates of nucleated cell counts were drawn from the amplification of reference gene primers. Sequencing was performed with immunoSEQ multiplex PCR; in TCRdb, only in-frame clones are kept and a portion is missing. Clone size and V and J calls were adopted from that table, with D and trimming inferred from the DNA. The repertoire consists of about 63,000 clones, with 65% to 85% occurring once and the leading ten covering 3% to 4.5%.

This receptor was identified in a woman between 40 and 50 years old with acute COVID-19. The chain employs TRBV19 and TRBJ2-1, with D tentatively TRBD1 (5 bases). Sequenced material: PBMCs or T cells enriched from blood (not recorded which). The CDR3: CASSIVRQYNEQFF. CDR3 DNA sequence: TGTGCCAGTAGTATAGTCCGACAGTACAATGAGCAGTTCTTC.